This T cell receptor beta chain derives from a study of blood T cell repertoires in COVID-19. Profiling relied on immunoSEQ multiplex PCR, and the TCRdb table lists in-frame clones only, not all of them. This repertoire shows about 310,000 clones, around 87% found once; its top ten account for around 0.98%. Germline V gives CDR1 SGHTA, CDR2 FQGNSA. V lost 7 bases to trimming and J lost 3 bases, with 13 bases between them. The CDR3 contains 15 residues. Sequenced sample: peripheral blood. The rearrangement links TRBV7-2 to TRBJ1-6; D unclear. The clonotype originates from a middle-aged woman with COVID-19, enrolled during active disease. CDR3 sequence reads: CASNQRGSYNSPLHF. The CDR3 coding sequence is TGTGCCAGCAACCAAAGAGGCAGCTATAATTCACCCCTCCACTTT. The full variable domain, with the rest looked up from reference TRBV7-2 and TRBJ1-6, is GAGVSQSPSNKVTEKGKDVELRCDPISGHTALYWYRQSLGQGLEFLIYFQGNSAPDKSGLPSDRFSAERTGGSVSTLTIQRTQQEDSAVYLCASNQRGSYNSPLHFGNGTRLTVT.